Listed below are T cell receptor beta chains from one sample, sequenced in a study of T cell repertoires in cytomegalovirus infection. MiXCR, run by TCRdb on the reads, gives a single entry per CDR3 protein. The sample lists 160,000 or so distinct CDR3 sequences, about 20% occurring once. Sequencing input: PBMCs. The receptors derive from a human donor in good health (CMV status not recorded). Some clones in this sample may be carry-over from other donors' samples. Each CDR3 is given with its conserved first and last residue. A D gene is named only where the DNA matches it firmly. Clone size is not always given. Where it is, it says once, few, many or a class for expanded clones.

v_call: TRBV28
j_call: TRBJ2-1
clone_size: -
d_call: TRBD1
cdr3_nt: TGTGCCAGCAGTTCGTCTAAACAGGGGCGCCAGTGGAATGAGCAGTTCTTC
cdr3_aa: CASSSSKQGRQWNEQFF

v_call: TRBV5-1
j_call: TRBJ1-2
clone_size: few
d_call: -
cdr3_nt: TGCGCCAGCAGCGTGGGGACACAGGAAGGCTACACCTTC
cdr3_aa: CASSVGTQEGYTF

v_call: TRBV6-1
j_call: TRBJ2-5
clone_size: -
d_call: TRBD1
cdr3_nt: TGTGCCAGCAGTGAAGCCTCAGGGGGCCAAGAGACCCAGTACTTC
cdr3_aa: CASSEASGGQETQYF

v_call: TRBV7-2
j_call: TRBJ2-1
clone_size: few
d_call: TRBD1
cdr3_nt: TGTGCCAGCAGCTTAGCGGGACAGGGGGGCTACAATGAGCAGTTCTTC
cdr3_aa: CASSLAGQGGYNEQFF

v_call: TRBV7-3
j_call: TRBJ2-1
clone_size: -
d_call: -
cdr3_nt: TGTGCCAGCAGCTTACAGGGCCTGGAGCAGTTCTTC
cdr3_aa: CASSLQGLEQFF

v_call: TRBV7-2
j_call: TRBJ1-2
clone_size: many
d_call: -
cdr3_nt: TGTGCCAGCAGCCCTCCCGGCTACACCTTC
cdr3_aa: CASSPPGYTF

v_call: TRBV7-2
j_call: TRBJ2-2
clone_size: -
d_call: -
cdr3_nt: TGTGCCAGCATGCCGGGAGCGAACACCGGGGAGCTGTTTTTT
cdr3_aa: CASMPGANTGELFF

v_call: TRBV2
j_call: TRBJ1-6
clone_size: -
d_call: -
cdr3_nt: TGTGCCAGCAGTGAGGGCATGATCGGGGCCCTCCACTTT
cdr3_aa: CASSEGMIGALHF

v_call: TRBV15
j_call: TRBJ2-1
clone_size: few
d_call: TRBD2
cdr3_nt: TGTGCCACCAGCAGAGATCTAGCGGGAGTTAGTGAGCAGTTCTTC
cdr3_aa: CATSRDLAGVSEQFF

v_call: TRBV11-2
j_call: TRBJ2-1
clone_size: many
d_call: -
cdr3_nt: TGTGCCAGCAGCCATCTAGACGACAGCAATGAGCAGTTCTTC
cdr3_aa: CASSHLDDSNEQFF

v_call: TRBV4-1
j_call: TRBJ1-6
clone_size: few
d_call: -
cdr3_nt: TGCGCCAGCAGCCAAGATGACTTCACGACCCTCCACTTT
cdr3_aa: CASSQDDFTTLHF

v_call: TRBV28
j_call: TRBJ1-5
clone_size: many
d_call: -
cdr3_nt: TGTGCCAGCAGTTTCGTGGCAGTTAGCAATCAGCCCCAGCATTTT
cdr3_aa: CASSFVAVSNQPQHF

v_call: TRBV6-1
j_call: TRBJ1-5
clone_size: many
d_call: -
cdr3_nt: TGTGCCAGCGCCTCGGGGCACGGGCAGCCCCAGCATTTT
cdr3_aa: CASASGHGQPQHF

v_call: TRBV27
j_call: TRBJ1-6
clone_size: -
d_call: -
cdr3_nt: -
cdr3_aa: CASSFGAGGSPLHF

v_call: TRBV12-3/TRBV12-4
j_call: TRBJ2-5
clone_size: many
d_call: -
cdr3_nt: TGTGCCAGCAGCCAGAGGGCACCCCAAGAGACCCAGTACTTC
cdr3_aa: CASSQRAPQETQYF

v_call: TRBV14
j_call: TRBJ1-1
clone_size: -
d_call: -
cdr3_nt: TGTGCCAGCAGCCGGGGATTTGAAGCTTTCTTT
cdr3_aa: CASSRGFEAFF

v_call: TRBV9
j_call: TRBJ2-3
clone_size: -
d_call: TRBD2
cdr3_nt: TGTGCCAGCAGCACCAAGACTAGCGGGCCGCCCCCCACAGATACGCAGTATTTT
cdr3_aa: CASSTKTSGPPPTDTQYF